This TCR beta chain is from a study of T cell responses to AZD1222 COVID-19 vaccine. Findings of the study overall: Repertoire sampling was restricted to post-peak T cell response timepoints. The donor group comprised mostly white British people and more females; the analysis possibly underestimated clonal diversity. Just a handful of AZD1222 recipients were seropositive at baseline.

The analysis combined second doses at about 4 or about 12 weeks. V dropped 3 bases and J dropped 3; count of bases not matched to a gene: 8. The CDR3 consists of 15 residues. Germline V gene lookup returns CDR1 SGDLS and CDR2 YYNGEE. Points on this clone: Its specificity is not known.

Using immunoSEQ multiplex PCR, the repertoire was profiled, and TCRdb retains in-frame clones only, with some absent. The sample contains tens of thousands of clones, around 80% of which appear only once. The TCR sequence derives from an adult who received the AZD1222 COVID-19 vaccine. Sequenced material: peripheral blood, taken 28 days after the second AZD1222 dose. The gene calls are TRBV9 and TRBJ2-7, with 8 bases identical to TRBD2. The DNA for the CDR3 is TGTGCCAGCAGCGCATCCGGGACTAGTAACTACGAGCAGTACTTC. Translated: CASSASGTSNYEQYF. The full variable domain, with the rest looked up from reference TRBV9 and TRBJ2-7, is DSGVTQTPKHLITATGQRVTLRCSPRSGDLSVYWYQQSLDQGLQFLIQYYNGEERAKGNILERFSAQQFPDLHSELNLSSLELGDSALYFCASSASGTSNYEQYFGPGTRLTVT.